Given below is one TCR beta chain in context. No antigen is known for it. These data are taken from a study of tumor-infiltrating lymphocytes in localized non-small cell lung cancer. The data were produced by immunoSEQ multiplex PCR, yet TCRdb's version contains in-frame clones alone and is incomplete. The sample yields under 15,000 clones, less than 90% seen once. The CDR3 totals 17 residues. The V gene end was trimmed by 0 bases and the J gene end by 5 bases; junction bases not matched to a gene: 4. Germline CDR1 and CDR2: LGHNA and YNFKEQ. The study's findings and limits: T-cell fraction did not differ between immunotypes IM1 and IM2.

Sequenced material: lung tumor tissue. This clonotype was obtained from a human donor with non-small cell lung cancer. The chain combines TRBV4-2 with TRBJ2-1; 13 nucleotides align to TRBD2. The CDR3 loop is CASSQDPGLAGHNEQFF. CDR3 sequence (DNA): TGTGCCAGCAGCCAAGATCCGGGACTAGCGGGGCACAATGAGCAGTTCTTC.